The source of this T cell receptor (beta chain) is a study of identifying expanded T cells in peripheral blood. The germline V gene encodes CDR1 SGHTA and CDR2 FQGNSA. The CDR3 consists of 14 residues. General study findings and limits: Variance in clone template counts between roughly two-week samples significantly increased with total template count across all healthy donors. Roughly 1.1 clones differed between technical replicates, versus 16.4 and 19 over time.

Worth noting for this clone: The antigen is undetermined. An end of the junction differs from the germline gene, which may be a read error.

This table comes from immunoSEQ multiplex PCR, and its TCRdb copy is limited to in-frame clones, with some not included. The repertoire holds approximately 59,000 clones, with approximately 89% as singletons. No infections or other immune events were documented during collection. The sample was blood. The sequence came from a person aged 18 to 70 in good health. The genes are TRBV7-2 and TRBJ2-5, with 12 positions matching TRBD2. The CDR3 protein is CASSLGLAGEAQYF. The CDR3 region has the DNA TGTGCCAGCAGCTTAGGACTAGCGGGAGAGGCCCAGTACTTC.